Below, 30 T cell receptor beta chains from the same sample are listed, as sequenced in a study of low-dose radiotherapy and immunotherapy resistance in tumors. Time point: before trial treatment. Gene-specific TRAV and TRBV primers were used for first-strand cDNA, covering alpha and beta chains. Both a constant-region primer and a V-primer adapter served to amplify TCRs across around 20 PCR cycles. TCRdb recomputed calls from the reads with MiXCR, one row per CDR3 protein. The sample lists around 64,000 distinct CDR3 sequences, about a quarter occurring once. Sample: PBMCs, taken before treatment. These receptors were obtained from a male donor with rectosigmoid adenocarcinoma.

The chain's CDR3 is CASSGVRIEQYF. DNA of the CDR3: TGTGCCAGCAGTGGAGTGAGGATCGAGCAGTACTTC. V gene TRBV6-1 combines with J gene TRBJ2-7; unclear D gene. Per germline, CDR1 MNHNS and CDR2 SASEGT. V lost 4 bases and J lost 6, with 10 bases in between. The CDR3 length is 12 residues.

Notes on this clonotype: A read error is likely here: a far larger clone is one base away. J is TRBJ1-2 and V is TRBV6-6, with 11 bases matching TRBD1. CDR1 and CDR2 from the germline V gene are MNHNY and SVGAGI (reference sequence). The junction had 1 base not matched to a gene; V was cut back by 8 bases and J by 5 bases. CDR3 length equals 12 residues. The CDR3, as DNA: TGTGCCAGCGGGACAGGGGGATATGGCTACACCTTC. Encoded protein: CASGTGGYGYTF.

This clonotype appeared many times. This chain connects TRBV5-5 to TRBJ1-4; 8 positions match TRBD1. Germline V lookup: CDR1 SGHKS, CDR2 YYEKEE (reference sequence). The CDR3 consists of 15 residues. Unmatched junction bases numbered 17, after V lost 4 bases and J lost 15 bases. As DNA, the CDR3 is TGTGCCAGCAGCCAAGGGACAGGCACAAGAAAAGATATGTTTTTT. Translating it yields CASSQGTGTRKDMFF.

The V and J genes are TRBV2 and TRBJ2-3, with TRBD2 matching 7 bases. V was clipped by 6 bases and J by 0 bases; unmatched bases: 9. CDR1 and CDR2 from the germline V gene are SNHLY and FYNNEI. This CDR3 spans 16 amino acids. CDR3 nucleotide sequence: TGTGCCAGCAGGGATTATAGCGGGCGAAGCACAGATACGCAGTATTTT. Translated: CASRDYSGRSTDTQYF.

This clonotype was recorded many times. Written as DNA, the CDR3 is TGTGCCAGCAGTCTCTCTAGGGGGAAGAGCACCGGGGAGCTGTTTTTT. Translation: CASSLSRGKSTGELFF. This chain connects TRBV27 to TRBJ2-2; a possible D gene is TRBD1 (6 bases). CDR3 size: 16 residues. Trimming removed 5 bases from V and 4 bases from J, with 17 bases in between. Looked up from germline, CDR1 is MNHEY and CDR2 is SMNVEV (reference sequence).

For the CDR3, the DNA is TGTGCCAGCAGTTTAGGGGCAGGGGTTATGAACACTGAAGCTTTCTTT. It codes for CASSLGAGVMNTEAFF. V usage is TRBV27 and J usage is TRBJ1-1; possibly TRBD1 for D (6 bases). Germline loops: CDR1 MNHEY, CDR2 SMNVEV (reference sequence). V was shortened by 2 bases and J by 0 bases, with 13 bases between the two germline ends. The CDR3 spans 16 residues.

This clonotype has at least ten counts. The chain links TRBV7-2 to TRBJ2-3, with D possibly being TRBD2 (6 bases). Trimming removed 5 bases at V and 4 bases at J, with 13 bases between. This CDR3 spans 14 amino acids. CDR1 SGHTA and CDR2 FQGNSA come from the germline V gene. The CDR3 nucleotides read TGTGCCAGCAGCGCCGGCGGGACGTCAGATACGCAGTATTTT. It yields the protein CASSAGGTSDTQYF.

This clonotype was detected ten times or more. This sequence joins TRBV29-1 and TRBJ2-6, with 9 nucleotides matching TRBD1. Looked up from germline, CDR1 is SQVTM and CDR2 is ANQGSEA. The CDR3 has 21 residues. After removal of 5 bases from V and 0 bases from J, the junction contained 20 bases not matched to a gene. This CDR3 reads CSVKTGNSKQGADSGANVLTF. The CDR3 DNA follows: TGCAGCGTTAAAACCGGTAACAGCAAACAGGGGGCAGACTCTGGGGCCAACGTCCTGACTTTC. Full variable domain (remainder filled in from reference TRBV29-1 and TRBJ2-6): SAVISQKPSRDICQRGTSLTIQCQVDSQVTMMFWYRQQPGQSLTLIATANQGSEATYESGFVIDKFPISRPNLTFSTLTVSNMSPEDSSIYLCSVKTGNSKQGADSGANVLTFGAGSRLTVL.

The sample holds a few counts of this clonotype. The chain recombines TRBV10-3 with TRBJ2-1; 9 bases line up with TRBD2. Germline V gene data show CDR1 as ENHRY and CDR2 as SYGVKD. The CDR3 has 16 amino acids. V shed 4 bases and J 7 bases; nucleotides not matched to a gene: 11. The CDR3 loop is CAISAGSLAGQNEQFF. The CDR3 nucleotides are TGTGCCATCAGTGCCGGTAGTCTAGCGGGACAGAATGAGCAGTTCTTC.

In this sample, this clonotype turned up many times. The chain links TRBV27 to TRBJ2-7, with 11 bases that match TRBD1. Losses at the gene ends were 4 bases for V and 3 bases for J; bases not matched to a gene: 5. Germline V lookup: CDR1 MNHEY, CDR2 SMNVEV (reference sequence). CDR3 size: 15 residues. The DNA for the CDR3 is TGTGCCAGCAGTTCCCTCGGGACAGGGGGCTACGAGCAGTACTTC. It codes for CASSSLGTGGYEQYF.

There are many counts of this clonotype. Written as DNA, the CDR3 is TGTGCCAGCAGTCCTGGAAAGGCACAAGAGACCCAGTACTTC. Protein: CASSPGKAQETQYF. This chain connects TRBV2 to TRBJ2-5; D gene ambiguous. The V gene's germline CDR1 is SNHLY and CDR2 FYNNEI. Deletions cut 5 bases from V and 2 bases from J, with 12 bases between. This CDR3 comprises 14 residues.

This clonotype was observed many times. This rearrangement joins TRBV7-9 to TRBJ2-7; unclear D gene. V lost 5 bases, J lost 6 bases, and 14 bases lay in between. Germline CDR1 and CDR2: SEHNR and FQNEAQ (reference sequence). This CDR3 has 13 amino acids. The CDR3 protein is CASSRDPSSEQYF. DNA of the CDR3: TGTGCCAGCAGCCGCGATCCCAGTAGCGAGCAGTACTTC.

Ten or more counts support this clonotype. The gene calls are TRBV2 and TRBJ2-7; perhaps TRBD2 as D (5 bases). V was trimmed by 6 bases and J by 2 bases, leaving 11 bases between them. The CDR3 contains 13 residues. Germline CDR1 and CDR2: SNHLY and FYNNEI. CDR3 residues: CASRTIVPYEQYF. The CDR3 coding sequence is TGTGCCAGCAGGACTATAGTCCCCTACGAGCAGTACTTC.

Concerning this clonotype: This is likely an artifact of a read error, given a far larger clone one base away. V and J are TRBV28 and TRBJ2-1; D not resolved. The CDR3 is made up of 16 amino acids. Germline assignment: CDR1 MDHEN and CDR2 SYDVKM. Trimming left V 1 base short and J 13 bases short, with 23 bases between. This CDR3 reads CASSLSSDSETETQFF. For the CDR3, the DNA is TGTGCCAGCAGTTTATCTTCCGACTCAGAGACGGAGACCCAGTTCTTC.

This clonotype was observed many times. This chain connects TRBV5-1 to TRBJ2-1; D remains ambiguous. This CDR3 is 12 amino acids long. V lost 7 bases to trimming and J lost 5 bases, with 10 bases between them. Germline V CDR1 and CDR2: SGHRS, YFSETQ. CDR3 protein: CASGREDNEQFF. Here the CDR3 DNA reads TGCGCCAGCGGCCGTGAGGACAATGAGCAGTTCTTC.

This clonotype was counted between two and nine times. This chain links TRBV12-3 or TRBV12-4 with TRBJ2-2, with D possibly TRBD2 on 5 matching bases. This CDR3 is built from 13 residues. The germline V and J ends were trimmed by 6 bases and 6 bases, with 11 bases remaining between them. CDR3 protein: CASRAEGAGELFF. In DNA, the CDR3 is TGTGCCAGCAGAGCCGAGGGTGCCGGGGAGCTGTTTTTT.

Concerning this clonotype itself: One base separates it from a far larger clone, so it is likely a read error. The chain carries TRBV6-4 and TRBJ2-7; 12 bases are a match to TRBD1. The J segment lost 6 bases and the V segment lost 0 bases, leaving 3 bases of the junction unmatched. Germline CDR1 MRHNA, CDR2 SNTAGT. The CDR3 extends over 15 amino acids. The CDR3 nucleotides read TGTGCCAGCAGTGACTCCGGGACAGGGGGCGTCGAGCAGTACTTC. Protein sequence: CASSDSGTGGVEQYF.

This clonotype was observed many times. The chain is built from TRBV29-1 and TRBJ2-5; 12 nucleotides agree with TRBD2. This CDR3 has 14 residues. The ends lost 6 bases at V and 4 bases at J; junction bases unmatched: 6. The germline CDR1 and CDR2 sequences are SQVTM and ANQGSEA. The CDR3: CSVASGRAGETQYF. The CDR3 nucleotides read TGCAGCGTCGCTAGCGGGAGGGCCGGAGAGACCCAGTACTTC.

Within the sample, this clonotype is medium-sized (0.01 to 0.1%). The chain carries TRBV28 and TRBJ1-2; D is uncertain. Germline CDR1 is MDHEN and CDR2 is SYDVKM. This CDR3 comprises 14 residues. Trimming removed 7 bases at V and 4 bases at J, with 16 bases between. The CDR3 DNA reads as TGTGCCAGCACCTCAATAGAGCGGGGCTATGGCTACACCTTC. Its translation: CASTSIERGYGYTF.

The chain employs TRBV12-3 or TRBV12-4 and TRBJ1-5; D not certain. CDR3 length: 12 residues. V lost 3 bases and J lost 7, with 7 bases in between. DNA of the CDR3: TGTGCCAGCAGTTTGCCAGGCCAGCCCCAGCATTTT. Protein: CASSLPGQPQHF.

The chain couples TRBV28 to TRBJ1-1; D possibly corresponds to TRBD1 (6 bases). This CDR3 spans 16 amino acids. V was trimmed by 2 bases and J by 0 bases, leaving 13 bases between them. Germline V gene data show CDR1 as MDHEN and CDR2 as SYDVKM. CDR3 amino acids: CASSLGTGFLNTEAFF. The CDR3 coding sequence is TGTGCCAGCAGTTTAGGTACAGGGTTCCTGAACACTGAAGCTTTCTTT.

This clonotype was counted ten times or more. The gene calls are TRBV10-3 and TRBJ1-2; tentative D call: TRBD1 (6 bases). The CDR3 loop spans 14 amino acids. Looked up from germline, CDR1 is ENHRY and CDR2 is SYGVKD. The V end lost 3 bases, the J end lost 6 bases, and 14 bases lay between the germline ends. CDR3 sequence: CAISDSDRNNGYTF. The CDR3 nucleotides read TGTGCCATCAGTGACTCGGACAGAAACAATGGCTACACCTTC.

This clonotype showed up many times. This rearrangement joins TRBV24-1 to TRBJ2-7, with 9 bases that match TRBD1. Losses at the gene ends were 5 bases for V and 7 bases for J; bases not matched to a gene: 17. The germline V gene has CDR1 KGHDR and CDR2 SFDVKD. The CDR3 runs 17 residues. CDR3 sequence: CATSASRTTGGDGEQYF. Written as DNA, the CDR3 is TGTGCCACCAGTGCTTCCCGCACAACAGGGGGCGATGGGGAGCAGTACTTC.

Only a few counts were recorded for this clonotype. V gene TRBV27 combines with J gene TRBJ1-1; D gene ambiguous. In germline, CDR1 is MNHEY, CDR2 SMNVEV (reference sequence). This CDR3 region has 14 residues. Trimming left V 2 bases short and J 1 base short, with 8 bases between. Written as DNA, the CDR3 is TGTGCCAGCAGTTTAGGCCGGTCGAACACTGAAGCTTTCTTT. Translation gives CASSLGRSNTEAFF.

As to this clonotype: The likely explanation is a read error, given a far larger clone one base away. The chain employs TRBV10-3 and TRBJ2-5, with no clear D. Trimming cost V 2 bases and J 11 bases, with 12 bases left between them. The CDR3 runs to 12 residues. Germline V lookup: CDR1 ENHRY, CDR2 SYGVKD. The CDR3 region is CAISEAGNEQYF. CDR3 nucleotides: TGTGCCATCAGTGAGGCCGGCAATGAGCAGTACTTC.

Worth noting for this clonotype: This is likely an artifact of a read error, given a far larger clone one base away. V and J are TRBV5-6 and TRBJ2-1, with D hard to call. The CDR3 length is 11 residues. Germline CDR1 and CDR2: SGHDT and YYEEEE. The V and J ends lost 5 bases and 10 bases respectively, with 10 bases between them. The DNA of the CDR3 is TGTGCCAGCAGGCGATCCTACGAGCAGTTCTTC. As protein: CASRRSYEQFF.

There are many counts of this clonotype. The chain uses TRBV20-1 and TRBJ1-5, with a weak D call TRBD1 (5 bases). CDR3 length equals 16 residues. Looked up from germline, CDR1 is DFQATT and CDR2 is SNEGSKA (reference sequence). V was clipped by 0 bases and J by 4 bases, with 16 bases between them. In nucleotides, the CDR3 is TGCAGTGCTAGAGATTGGGCGGGGGGAGGGAATCAGCCCCAGCATTTT. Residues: CSARDWAGGGNQPQHF.

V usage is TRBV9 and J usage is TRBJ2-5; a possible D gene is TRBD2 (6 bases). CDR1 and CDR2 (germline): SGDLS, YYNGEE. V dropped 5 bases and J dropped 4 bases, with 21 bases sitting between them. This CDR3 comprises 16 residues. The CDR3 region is CASSRSMRREGETQYF. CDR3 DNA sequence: TGTGCCAGCAGTCGTAGTATGAGGCGGGAAGGAGAGACCCAGTACTTC.

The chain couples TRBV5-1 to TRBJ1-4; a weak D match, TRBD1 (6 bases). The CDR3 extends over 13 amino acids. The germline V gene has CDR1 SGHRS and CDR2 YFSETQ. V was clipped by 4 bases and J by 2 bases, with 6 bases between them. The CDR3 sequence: CASSTGTNEKLFF. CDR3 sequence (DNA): TGCGCCAGCAGCACAGGGACTAATGAAAAACTGTTTTTT.

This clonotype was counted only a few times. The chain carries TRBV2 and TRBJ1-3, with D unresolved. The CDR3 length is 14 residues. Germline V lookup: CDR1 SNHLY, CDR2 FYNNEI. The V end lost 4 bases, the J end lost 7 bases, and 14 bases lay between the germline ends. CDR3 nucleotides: TGTGCCAGCAGTGCAGTAGCGGTATGGAACACCATATATTTT. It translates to CASSAVAVWNTIYF.